Below are 2 T cell receptor beta chains sequenced from a single sample in a study of cytomegalovirus exposure and HLA in healthy donors (dated by TCRdb to about 2017). Library construction relied on the immunoSEQ multiplex PCR assay. The source is immuneACCESS, and TCRdb retained only in-frame sequences with V and J called. Part of the clones is not carried over; for the studies checked, unresolved V genes explain less than half of this, and the remainder is unexplained. The sample table lists some 120,000 clones, over 75% of them with a count of one. Of the sample, roughly 2% falls within the top ten clones. Sequencing used PBMCs. These receptors were taken from a young woman in good health and CMV-seronegative.

This clone was counted a single time. This chain uses TRBV5-1 with TRBJ2-3, with 8 positions matching TRBD1. V gave up 5 bases and J gave up 2 bases; unmatched junction bases: 4. This CDR3 is built from 14 residues. From germline, CDR1 is SGHRS and CDR2 YFSETQ. The CDR3 reads CASRDRALTDTQYF. In nucleotides, the CDR3 is TGCGCCAGCAGGGACAGGGCCCTCACAGATACGCAGTATTTT.

This clone appeared once. The chain joins TRBV5-1 to TRBJ2-7; a possible D gene is TRBD1 (5 bases). The CDR3 covers 14 residues. Trimming removed 1 base from V and 1 base from J, with 9 bases in between. From germline, CDR1 is SGHRS and CDR2 YFSETQ. CDR3 nucleotides: TGCGCCAGCAGCTTGCGGCAGGGATCCTACGAGCAGTACTTC. It specifies CASSLRQGSYEQYF.